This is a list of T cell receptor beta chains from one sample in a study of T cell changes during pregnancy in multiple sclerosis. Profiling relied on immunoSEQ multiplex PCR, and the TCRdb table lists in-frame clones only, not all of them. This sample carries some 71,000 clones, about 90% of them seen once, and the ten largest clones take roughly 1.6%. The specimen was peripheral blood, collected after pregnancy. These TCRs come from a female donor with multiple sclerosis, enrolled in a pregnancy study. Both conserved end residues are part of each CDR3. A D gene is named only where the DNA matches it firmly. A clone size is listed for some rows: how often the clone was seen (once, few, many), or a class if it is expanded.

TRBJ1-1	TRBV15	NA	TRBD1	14	TGTGCCACCCGAAGGACAGGGGCGGGCACTGAAGCTTTCTTT	CATRRTGAGTEAFF
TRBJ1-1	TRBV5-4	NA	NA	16	TGTGCCAGCAGCCCACTACCTCAGGGCCGGAACACTGAAGCTTTCTTT	CASSPLPQGRNTEAFF
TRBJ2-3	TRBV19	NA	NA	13	TGTGCCAGTAGTGTCCAGAGCACAGATACGCAGTATTTT	CASSVQSTDTQYF
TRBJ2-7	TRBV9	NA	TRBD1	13	TGTGCCAGCAGCGTAGCAAGACAGGGCGAGCAGTACTTC	CASSVARQGEQYF
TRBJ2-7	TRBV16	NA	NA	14	TGTGCCAGCAGCCAGGGGACCGGGGGCTACGAGCAGTACTTC	CASSQGTGGYEQYF
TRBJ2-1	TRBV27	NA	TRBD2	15	TGTGCCAGCAGTTTGGAAGCGGGAGGCCCCTCGGAGCAGTTCTTC	CASSLEAGGPSEQFF
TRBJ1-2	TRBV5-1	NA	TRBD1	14	TGCGCCAGCAGCCAAGGACAGGGAGTCTATGGCTACACCTTC	CASSQGQGVYGYTF
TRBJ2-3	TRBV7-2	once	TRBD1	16	TGTGCCAGCAGCTTAGTTACGGGACAGGGGGCAGATACGCAGTATTTT	CASSLVTGQGADTQYF
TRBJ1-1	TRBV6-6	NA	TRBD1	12	TGTGCCAGCAGTCCAGGGGGCACTGAAGCTTTCTTT	CASSPGGTEAFF
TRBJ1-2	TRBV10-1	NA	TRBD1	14	TGCGCCAGCAGTGGGGGGACAGGGGGCCGTGGCTACACCTTC	CASSGGTGGRGYTF
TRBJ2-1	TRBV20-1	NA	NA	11	TGCAGTGCTAGTGCGGAGAATGAGCAGTTCTTC	CSASAENEQFF
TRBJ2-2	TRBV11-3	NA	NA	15	TGTGCCAGCAGCAAGGACAGTACGAACACCGGGGAGCTGTTTTTT	CASSKDSTNTGELFF
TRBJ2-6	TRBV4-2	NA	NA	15	TGTGCCAGCAGCCGCCGGGACTCTGGGGCCAACGTCCTGACTTTC	CASSRRDSGANVLTF
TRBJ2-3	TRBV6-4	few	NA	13	TGTGCCAGCAGTCCGACTCCTCACGATACGCAGTATTTT	CASSPTPHDTQYF
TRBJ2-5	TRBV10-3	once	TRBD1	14	TGTGCCATCAGCGGACAGGGCAATAAAGAGACCCAGTACTTC	CAISGQGNKETQYF
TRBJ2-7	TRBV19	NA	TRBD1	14	TGTGCCAGTAGTATCACAGGGGTCCCCTACGAGCAGTACTTC	CASSITGVPYEQYF
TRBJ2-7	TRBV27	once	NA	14	TGTGCCAGCAGTTTATGGGGGACATCCTACGAGCAGTACTTC	CASSLWGTSYEQYF
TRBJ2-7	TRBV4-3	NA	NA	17	TGCGCCAGCAGCCAAAATGCCCCGGGTAGCTTCGTATACGAGCAGTACTTC	CASSQNAPGSFVYEQYF
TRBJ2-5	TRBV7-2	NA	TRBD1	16	TGTGCCAGCAGCACCTCGACAGGGGGCTATTCCGAGACCCAGTACTTC	CASSTSTGGYSETQYF
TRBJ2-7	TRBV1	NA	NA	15	TGCACCAGCAGCCAAGATCCGACAGGTAGGTACGAGCAGTACTTC	CTSSQDPTGRYEQYF
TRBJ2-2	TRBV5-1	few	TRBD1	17	TGCGCCAGCAGCTTGGCATTCGGACAGGGGAACACCGGGGAGCTGTTTTTT	CASSLAFGQGNTGELFF
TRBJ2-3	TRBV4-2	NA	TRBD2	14	TGTGCCAGCGGCACAGCGGGAGGGGCAGATACGCAGTATTTT	CASGTAGGADTQYF
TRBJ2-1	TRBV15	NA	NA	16	TGTGCCACCAGCAGAGGGGGGGTAAAGGGCTACAATGAGCAGTTCTTC	CATSRGGVKGYNEQFF
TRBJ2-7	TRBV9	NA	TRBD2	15	TGTGCCAGCAGTGACCCTCGACTAGCGGGAGGGGAGCAGTACTTC	CASSDPRLAGGEQYF
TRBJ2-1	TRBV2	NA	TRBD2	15	TGTGCCAGCAGTGCCACTAGCGGGAGTGGCAATGAGCAGTTCTTC	CASSATSGSGNEQFF
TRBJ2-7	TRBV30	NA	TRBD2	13	TGTGCCTCGACTAGCGGTAGCTCCTACGAGCAGTACTTC	CASTSGSSYEQYF
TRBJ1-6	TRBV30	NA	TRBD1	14	TGTGCCTGGGACACGACAGGGGCCTCTTCACCCCTCCACTTT	CAWDTTGASSPLHF